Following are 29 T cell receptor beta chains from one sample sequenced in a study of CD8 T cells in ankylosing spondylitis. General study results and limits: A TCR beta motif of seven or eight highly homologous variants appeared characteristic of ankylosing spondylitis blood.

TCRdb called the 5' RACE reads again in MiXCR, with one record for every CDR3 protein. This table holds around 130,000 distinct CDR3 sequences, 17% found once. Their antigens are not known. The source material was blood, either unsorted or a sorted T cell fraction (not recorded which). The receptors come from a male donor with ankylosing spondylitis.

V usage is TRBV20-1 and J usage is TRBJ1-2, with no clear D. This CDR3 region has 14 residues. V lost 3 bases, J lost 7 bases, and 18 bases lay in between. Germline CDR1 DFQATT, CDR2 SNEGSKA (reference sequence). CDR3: CSASGPVPLGGYTF. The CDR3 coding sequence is TGCAGTGCTAGTGGACCTGTCCCCCTCGGTGGCTACACCTTC.

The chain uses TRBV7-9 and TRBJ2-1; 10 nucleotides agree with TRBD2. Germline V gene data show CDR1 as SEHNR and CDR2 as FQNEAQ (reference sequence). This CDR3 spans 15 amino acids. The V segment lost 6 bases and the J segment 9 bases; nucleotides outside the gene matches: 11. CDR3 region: CASSPGDSGRFEQFF. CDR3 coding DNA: TGTGCCAGCAGTCCCGGGGATAGCGGGAGGTTTGAGCAGTTCTTC. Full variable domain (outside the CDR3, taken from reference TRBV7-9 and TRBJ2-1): DTGVSQNPRHKITKRGQNVTFRCDPISEHNRLYWYRQTLGQGPEFLTYFQNEAQLEKSRLLSDRFSAERPKGSFSTLEIQRTEQGDSAMYLCASSPGDSGRFEQFFGPGTRLTVL.

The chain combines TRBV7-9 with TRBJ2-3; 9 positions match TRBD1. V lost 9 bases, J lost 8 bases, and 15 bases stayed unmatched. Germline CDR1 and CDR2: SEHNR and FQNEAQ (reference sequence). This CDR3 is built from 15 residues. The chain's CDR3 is CASIARDRDLVTQYF. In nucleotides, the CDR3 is TGTGCCAGTATCGCGCGGGACAGGGATTTAGTTACGCAGTATTTT.

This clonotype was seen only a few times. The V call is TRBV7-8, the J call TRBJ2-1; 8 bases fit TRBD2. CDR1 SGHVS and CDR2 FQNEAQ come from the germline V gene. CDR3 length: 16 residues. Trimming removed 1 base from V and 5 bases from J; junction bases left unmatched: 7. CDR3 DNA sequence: TGTGCCAGCAGCTTAGTAGCGACGGGAGGGGACAATGAGCAGTTCTTC. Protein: CASSLVATGGDNEQFF. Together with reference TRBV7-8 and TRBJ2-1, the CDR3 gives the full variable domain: GAGVSQSPRYKVAKRGQDVALRCDPISGHVSLFWYQQALGQGPEFLTYFQNEAQLDKSGLPSDRFFAERPEGSVSTLKIQRTQQEDSAVYLCASSLVATGGDNEQFFGPGTRLTVL.

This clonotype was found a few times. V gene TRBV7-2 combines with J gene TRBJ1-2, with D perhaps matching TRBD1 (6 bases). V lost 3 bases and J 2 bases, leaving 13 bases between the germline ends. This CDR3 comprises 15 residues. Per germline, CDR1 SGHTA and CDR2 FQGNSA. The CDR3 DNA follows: TGTGCCAGCAGCTTCTTACAGGGAATAAACTATGGCTACACCTTC. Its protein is CASSFLQGINYGYTF.

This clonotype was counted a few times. Here the CDR3 DNA reads TGTGCCAGTAGTCTTCCCGGGGACTACGAGCAGTACTTC. This codes for CASSLPGDYEQYF. The chain carries TRBV19 and TRBJ2-7, with D perhaps matching TRBD2 (5 bases). V dropped 5 bases and J dropped 3 bases, with 11 bases sitting between them. The CDR3 is 13 residues long. In germline, CDR1 is LNHDA, CDR2 SQIVND (reference sequence).

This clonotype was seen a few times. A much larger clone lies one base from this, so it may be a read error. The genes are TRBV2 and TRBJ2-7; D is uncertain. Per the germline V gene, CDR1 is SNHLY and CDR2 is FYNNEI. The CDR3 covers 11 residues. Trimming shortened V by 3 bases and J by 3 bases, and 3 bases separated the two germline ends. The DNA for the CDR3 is TGTGCCAGCAGTGACCACTACGAGCAGTACTTC. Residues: CASSDHYEQYF.

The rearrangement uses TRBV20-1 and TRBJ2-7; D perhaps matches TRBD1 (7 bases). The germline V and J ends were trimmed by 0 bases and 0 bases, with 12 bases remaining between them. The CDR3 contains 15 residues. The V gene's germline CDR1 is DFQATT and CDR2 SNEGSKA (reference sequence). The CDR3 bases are TGCAGTGCTAGAGATCGCGGGACAGCCTCCTACGAGCAGTACTTC. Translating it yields CSARDRGTASYEQYF.

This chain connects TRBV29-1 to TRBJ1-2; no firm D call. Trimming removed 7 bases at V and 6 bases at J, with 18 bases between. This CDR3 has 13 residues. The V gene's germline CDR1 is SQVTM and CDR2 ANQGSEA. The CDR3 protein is CSAPLYSQDGYTF. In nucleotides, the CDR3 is TGCAGCGCCCCCCTTTATTCTCAGGATGGCTACACCTTC. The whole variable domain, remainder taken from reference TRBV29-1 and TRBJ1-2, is SAVISQKPSRDICQRGTSLTIQCQVDSQVTMMFWYRQQPGQSLTLIATANQGSEATYESGFVIDKFPISRPNLTFSTLTVSNMSPEDSSIYLCSAPLYSQDGYTFGSGTRLTVV.

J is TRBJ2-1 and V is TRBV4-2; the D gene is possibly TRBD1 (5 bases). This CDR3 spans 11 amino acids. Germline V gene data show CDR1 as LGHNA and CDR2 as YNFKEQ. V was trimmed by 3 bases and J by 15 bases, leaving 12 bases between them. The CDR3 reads CASSQGPLPFF. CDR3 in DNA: TGTGCCAGCAGCCAGGGGCCACTTCCGTTCTTC.

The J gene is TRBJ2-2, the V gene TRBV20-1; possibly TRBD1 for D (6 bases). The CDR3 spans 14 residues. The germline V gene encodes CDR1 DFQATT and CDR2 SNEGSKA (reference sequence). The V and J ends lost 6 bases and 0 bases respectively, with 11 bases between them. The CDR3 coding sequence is TGCAGTGCGAGGGACAACGCGAACACCGGGGAGCTGTTTTTT. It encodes CSARDNANTGELFF.

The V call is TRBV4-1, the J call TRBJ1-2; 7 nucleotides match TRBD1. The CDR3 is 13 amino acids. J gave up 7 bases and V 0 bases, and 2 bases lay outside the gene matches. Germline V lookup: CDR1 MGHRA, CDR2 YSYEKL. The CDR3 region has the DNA TGCGCCAGCAGCCAAGAACAGGGGTTTGGCTACACCTTC. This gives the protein CASSQEQGFGYTF.

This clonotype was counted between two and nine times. The CDR3 sequence is CASSKGQGLNTEAFF. The CDR3 DNA is TGCGCCAGCAGCAAGGGACAGGGGCTGAACACTGAAGCTTTCTTT. The rearrangement uses TRBV5-1 and TRBJ1-1; 10 bases fit TRBD1. Germline assignment: CDR1 SGHRS and CDR2 YFSETQ. The V gene end was trimmed by 4 bases and the J gene end by 0 bases; junction bases not matched to a gene: 3. The CDR3 extends over 15 amino acids. Variable domain in full (rest from reference TRBV5-1 and TRBJ1-1): KAGVTQTPRYLIKTRGQQVTLSCSPISGHRSVSWYQQTPGQGLQFLFEYFSETQRNKGNFPGRFSGRQFSNSRSEMNVSTLELGDSALYLCASSKGQGLNTEAFFGQGTRLTVV.

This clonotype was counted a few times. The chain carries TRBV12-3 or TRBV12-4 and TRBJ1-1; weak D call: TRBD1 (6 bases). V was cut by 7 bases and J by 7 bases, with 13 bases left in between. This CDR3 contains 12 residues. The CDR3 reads CASTGGSIEAFF. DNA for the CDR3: TGTGCCAGCACTGGGGGCAGCATTGAAGCTTTCTTT.

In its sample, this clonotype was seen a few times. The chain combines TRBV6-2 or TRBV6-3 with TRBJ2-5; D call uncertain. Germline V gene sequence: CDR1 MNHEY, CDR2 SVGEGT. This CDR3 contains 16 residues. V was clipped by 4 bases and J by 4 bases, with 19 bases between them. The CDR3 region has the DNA TGTGCCAGCAGTTTTGGACCCGATCAAGATACAGAGACCCAGTACTTC. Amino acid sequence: CASSFGPDQDTETQYF.

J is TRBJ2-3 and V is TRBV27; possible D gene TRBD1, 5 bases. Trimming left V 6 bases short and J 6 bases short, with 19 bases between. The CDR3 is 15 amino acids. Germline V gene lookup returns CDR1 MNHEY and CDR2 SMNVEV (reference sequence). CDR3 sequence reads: CASSPWGPPTDTQYF. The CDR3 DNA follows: TGTGCCAGCAGCCCCTGGGGCCCACCCACGGATACGCAGTATTTT.

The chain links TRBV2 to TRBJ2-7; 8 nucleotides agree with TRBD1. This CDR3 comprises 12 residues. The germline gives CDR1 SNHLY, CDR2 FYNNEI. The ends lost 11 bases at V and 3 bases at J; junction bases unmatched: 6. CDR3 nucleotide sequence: TGTGCCGTGGGGACAGGAGACTACGAGCAGTACTTC. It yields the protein CAVGTGDYEQYF.

DNA of the CDR3: TGTGCCAGCAGCGGGCGGGACACCTACGAGCAGTACTTC. Its translation is CASSGRDTYEQYF. This rearrangement joins TRBV7-6 to TRBJ2-7; TRBD1 or TRBD2 may be the D gene (6 bases each). The CDR3 consists of 13 residues. The ends were cut back, 5 bases at V and 2 bases at J, with 10 bases in the middle. Germline assignment: CDR1 SGHVS and CDR2 FNYEAQ.

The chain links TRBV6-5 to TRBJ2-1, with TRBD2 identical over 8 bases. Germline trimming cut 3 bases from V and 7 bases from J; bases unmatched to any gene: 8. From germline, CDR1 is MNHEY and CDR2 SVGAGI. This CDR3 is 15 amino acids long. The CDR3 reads CASSYDISGNNEQFF. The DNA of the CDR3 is TGTGCCAGCAGTTATGATATTAGCGGGAATAATGAGCAGTTCTTC.

The CDR3 DNA is TGTGCCAGCAGCTTAGCAACCTACGAGCAGTACTTC. Protein product: CASSLATYEQYF. V is TRBV7-9 and J is TRBJ2-7; no definite D call. Trimming cost V 0 bases and J 2 bases, with 2 bases left between them. Per the germline V gene, CDR1 is SEHNR and CDR2 is FQNEAQ (reference sequence). CDR3 size: 12 residues.

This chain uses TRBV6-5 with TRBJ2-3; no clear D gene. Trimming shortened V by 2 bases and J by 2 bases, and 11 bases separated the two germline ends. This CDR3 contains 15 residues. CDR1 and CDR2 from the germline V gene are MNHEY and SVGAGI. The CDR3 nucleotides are TGTGCCAGCAGTTACCTGGGTAGTCACACAGATACGCAGTATTTT. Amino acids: CASSYLGSHTDTQYF.

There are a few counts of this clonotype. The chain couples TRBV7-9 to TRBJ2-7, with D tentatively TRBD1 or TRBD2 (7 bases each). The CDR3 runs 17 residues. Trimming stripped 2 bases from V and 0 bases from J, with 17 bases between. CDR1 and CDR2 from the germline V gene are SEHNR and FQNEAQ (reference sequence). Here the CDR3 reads CASSLSAQGGSSYEQYF. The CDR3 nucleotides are TGTGCCAGCAGCTTAAGTGCCCAGGGGGGGAGCTCCTACGAGCAGTACTTC. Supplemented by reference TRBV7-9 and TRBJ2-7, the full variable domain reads DTGVSQNPRHKITKRGQNVTFRCDPISEHNRLYWYRQTLGQGPEFLTYFQNEAQLEKSRLLSDRFSAERPKGSFSTLEIQRTEQGDSAMYLCASSLSAQGGSSYEQYFGPGTRLTVT.

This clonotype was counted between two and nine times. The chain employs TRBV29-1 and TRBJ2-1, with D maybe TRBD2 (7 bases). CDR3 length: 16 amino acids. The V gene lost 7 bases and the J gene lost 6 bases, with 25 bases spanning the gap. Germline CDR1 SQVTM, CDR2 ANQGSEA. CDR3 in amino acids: CSDLPRGGGSGNEQFF. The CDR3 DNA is TGCAGCGACCTCCCCCGAGGGGGGGGTTCAGGCAATGAGCAGTTCTTC.

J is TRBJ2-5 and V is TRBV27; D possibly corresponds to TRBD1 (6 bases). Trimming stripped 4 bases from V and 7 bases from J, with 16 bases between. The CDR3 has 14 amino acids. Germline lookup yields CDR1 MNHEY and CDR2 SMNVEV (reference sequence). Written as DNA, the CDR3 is TGTGCCAGCAGTTCCACCGGGACATTGGGGACCCAGTACTTC. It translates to CASSSTGTLGTQYF.

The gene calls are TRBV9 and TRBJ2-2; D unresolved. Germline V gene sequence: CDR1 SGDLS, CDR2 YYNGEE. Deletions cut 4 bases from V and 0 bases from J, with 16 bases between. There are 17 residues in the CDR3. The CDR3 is CASSYPIGRTNTGELFF. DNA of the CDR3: TGTGCCAGCAGCTATCCGATTGGGCGGACGAACACCGGGGAGCTGTTTTTT.

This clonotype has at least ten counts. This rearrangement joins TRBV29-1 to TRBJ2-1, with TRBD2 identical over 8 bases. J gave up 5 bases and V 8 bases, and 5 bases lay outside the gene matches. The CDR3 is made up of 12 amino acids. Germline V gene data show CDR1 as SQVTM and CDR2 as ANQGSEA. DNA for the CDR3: TGCAGCCAGATCGGGGGGGACAATGAGCAGTTCTTC. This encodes CSQIGGDNEQFF.

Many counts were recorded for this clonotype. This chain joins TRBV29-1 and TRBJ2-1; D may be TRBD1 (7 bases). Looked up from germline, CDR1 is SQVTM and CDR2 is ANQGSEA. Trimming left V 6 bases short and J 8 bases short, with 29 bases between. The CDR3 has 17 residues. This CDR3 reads CSVGDSYWGAGYYEQFF. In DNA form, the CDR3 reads TGCAGCGTGGGGGACAGCTACTGGGGAGCGGGTTATTATGAGCAGTTCTTC.

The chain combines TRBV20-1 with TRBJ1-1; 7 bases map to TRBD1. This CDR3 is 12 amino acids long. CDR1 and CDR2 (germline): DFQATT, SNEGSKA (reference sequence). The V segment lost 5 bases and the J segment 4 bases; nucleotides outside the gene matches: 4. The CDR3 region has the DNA TGCAGTGCTGAGACAGGGACCACTGAAGCTTTCTTT. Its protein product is CSAETGTTEAFF.

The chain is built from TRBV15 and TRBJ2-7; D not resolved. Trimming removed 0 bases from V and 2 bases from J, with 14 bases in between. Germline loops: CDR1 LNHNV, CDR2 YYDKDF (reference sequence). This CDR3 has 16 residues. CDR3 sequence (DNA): TGTGCCACCAGCAGAGATAGTCGGCGGATTACCTACGAGCAGTACTTC. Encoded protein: CATSRDSRRITYEQYF.